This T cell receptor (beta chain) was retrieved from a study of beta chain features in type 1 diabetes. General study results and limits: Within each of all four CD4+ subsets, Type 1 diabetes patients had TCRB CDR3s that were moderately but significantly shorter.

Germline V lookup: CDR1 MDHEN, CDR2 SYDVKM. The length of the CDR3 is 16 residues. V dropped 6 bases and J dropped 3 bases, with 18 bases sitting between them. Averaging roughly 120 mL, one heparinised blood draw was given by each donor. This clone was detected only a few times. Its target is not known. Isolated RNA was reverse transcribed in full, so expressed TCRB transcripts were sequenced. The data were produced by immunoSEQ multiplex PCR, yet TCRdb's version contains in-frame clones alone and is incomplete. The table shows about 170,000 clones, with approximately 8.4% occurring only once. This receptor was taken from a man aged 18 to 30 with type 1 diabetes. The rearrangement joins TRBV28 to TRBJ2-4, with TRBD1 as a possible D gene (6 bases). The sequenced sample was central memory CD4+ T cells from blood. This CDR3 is CASRPPGESGKNIQYF. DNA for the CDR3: TGTGCCAGCAGGCCGCCAGGGGAGAGTGGCAAAAACATTCAGTACTTC.